Listed below are T cell receptor beta chains from one sample, sequenced in a study of blood T cells in healthy people across ages. A single record per CDR3 protein comes from TCRdb applying MiXCR to the 5' RACE reads. The table has about 720,000 distinct CDR3 sequences, more than 20% seen once. This sample was shared with a second study, whose subject was T cells of mothers and their children.

Source material: blood. The receptor set was obtained from a boy aged 10-17 years in good health. Each CDR3 is given without its conserved first and last residue.

V gene	J gene	CDR3 protein
TRBV9	TRBJ2-1	ASSPTGVSVVNEQF
TRBV12-3/TRBV12-4	TRBJ1-2	ASSPGQKKAGYT
TRBV7-6	TRBJ2-5	ASSGTDQETQY
TRBV3-1	TRBJ2-1	ASSPRTGPFYNEQF
TRBV5-1	TRBJ1-1	ASSLVLGGDGAF
TRBV20-1	TRBJ2-7	SARDPVRLAGVGEQY
TRBV25-1	TRBJ1-4	ASSERRRGDEKLF
TRBV28	TRBJ2-5	ASSPTVAVLETQY
TRBV9	TRBJ1-2	ASSAAGTEFTYGYT
TRBV29-1	TRBJ2-5	SVDGLAGGNQETQY
TRBV7-9	TRBJ1-4	ASSWEDEKLF
TRBV20-1	TRBJ2-1	SASRRRMLYNEQF
TRBV5-6	TRBJ2-4	ASSEGSQNIQY
TRBV6-1	TRBJ1-2	ASSSIAGTGTSNYGYT
TRBV20-1	TRBJ2-5	SAATGGSGSETQY
TRBV4-2	-	ASSQAKASEQY
TRBV20-1	TRBJ2-1	SARGTGGSSYNEQF
TRBV6-1	TRBJ1-5	ASSVPGNQPQH
TRBV7-9	TRBJ2-4	ASSLAGLEENIQY
TRBV11-3	-	ASSLGDRNNEQF
TRBV13	-	ASSLGRGGTYEQY
TRBV12-3/TRBV12-4	TRBJ2-7	ASSFSPIGEQY
TRBV29-1	TRBJ1-1	SAGTDTEAF
TRBV5-1	TRBJ1-5	ASSTGQGDNQPQH
TRBV10-3	TRBJ1-6	AIREPGRGPDSPLH
TRBV3-1	TRBJ2-1	ASSVNEQYNEQF
TRBV7-8	TRBJ1-1	ASSLRADSLTEAF
TRBV27	TRBJ2-3	ASSPTLRTDTQS
TRBV30	TRBJ1-4	ASTWTPGGEKLF
TRBV27	-	ASSEYRSAYEQY
TRBV20-1	TRBJ2-1	RGLAGGAHEQF
TRBV4-3	TRBJ2-6	ASSQEADRVGSGANVLT
TRBV29-1	TRBJ1-5	SVGDGNQPQH
TRBV25-1	TRBJ1-4	ASSEKTFATNEKLF
TRBV20-1	TRBJ1-2	SARDAWGGYT
TRBV6-2/TRBV6-3	TRBJ2-1	ASSWGPPGQAHNEQF
TRBV4-3	TRBJ2-3	ASSQAGLADTDTQY
TRBV30	TRBJ2-5	AWSEGQGQY
TRBV7-2	TRBJ1-2	ASSPLQGRPVSLYGYT
TRBV7-9	TRBJ1-4	ASTDRTGNEKLF